This T cell receptor (beta chain) emerged from a study of T-cell reconstitution after alpha-beta-depleted transplantation in children. Details on this clonotype: At one boundary the junction diverges from the germline segment, which might be a read error.

This CDR3 spans 18 amino acids. In germline, CDR1 is LGHDT, CDR2 YNNKEL (reference sequence). For TCRbeta, the library was prepared with unique molecular identifiers. TCRdb reprocessed the PCR reads via MiXCR and lists one record per CDR3 protein. The sample yields roughly 350,000 distinct CDR3 sequences, about a tenth seen once. The input for sequencing was PBMCs from the stem cell graft donor, taken from the stem cell graft. This TCR derives from a human donor who donated a stem cell graft to a child with acute lymphoblastic leukemia. The chain carries TRBV3-1 and TRBJ1-5; 9 bases are shared with TRBD1. CDR3 sequence: CTSSKTRDRVVGNQPQHF. In nucleotides, the CDR3 is TGTACCAGCAGCAAGACCCGGGACAGGGTGGTTGGCAATCAGCCCCAGCATTTT.